This is a list of T cell receptor beta chains from one sample in a study of T cell responses to AZD1222 COVID-19 vaccine. Sequencing used immunoSEQ multiplex PCR; TCRdb keeps in-frame clones, though not all of them. The sample shows 110,000 to 150,000 clones, 80% to 95% of them seen only once. The sequencing here drew on peripheral blood, taken on day 0 of AZD1222 vaccination. The receptors were gathered from an adult in good health. Both conserved end residues are part of each CDR3. D genes are given only for firm matches.

j_call	v_call	d_call	cdr3_nt	cdr3_aa
TRBJ2-7	TRBV6-2/TRBV6-3	.	TGTGCCAGCAGTTACGGGCAGGGGACCTACGAGCAGTACTTC	CASSYGQGTYEQYF
TRBJ1-2	TRBV29-1	.	TGCAGCGTTGATGGCACAGGGCCCTATGGCTACACCTTC	CSVDGTGPYGYTF
TRBJ2-5	TRBV18	TRBD1	TGTGCCAGCTCACCTATGGACAGGACCCCAGAGACCCAGTACTTC	CASSPMDRTPETQYF
TRBJ1-6	TRBV28	TRBD1	TGTGCCAGCAGTTCACAGGGGGCGGTTTATAATTCACCCCTCCACTTT	CASSSQGAVYNSPLHF
TRBJ1-4	TRBV6-5	TRBD1	TGTGCCAGCAGCCTACGGGACAGTCTTAATGAAAAACTGTTTTTT	CASSLRDSLNEKLFF
TRBJ1-4	TRBV18	TRBD1	TGTGCCACCGGACAGGCCCTTAATGAAAAACTGTTTTTT	CATGQALNEKLFF
TRBJ1-2	TRBV6-5	.	TGTGCCAGCAGTACCCGGGGCTTGGCCTATGGCTACACCTTC	CASSTRGLAYGYTF
TRBJ2-7	TRBV6-6	.	TGTGCCAGCAGTATCTCCGGGACTTCCTACGAGCAGTACTTC	CASSISGTSYEQYF
TRBJ2-3	TRBV9	TRBD2	TGTGCCAGCAGCCCAGCCGGGACTAGCGGGAGGGGGGGCACAGATACGCAGTATTTT	CASSPAGTSGRGGTDTQYF
TRBJ1-3	TRBV28	.	TGTGCCAGCAGCCCGAGCGGGGTCTCTGGAAACACCATATATTTT	CASSPSGVSGNTIYF
TRBJ2-2	TRBV19	TRBD1	TGTGCCAGTGGGACAGGGAACACCGGGGAGCTGTTTTTT	CASGTGNTGELFF